The sequence of this TCR beta chain was determined in a study of blood T cells in healthy people across ages. General study points: Significant beta diversity loss was already apparent by age around 36, declining roughly linearly.

A note on this clonotype: Its antigen is still unknown.

Per the germline V gene, CDR1 is SEHNR and CDR2 is FQNEAQ (reference sequence). The trim removed 5 bases at V and 5 bases at J, leaving 11 bases unmatched. The CDR3 sequence is 17 residues long. With a J-beta primer mix and a sample-barcoded 5' primer, a second PCR ran about 7 to 12 cycles. Each of the cDNA molecules was tagged by a template-switch adaptor with 12 random nucleotides. Each CDR3 protein gets one entry after TCRdb re-called the 5' RACE reads with MiXCR. The sample yields roughly 790,000 distinct CDR3 sequences, approximately 39% seen once. This chain uses TRBV7-9 with TRBJ2-1; 11 nucleotides agree with TRBD2. The TCR originated in a woman aged 60-75 years in good health. Sequencing input: blood. The CDR3 nucleotides read TGTGCCAGCAGCGTAACCTCGACTAGCGGGAAGAACAATGAGCAGTTCTTC. Translating gives CASSVTSTSGKNNEQFF.